Below, 30 T cell receptor beta chains from the same sample are listed, as sequenced in a study of shared clonotypes between healthy human individuals. The data were produced by immunoSEQ multiplex PCR, yet TCRdb's version contains in-frame clones alone and is incomplete. The data show about 680,000 clones, with 55% to 75% seen just once and about 2% held by the top ten. Sequenced: memory CD4+ T cells sorted from blood. Subset defined: CD45RA-negative fraction. The receptors stem from a woman aged 25-40 years in good health.

This clone appeared a few times. The CDR3 reads CASSFFGFSYGYTF. CDR3 DNA: TGTGCCAGCAGCTTTTTTGGGTTTAGCTATGGCTACACCTTC. V gene TRBV5-4 combines with J gene TRBJ1-2, with D hard to call. The CDR3 covers 14 residues. The V end was cut by 2 bases, the J end by 4 bases, with 12 bases between. CDR1 and CDR2 from the germline V gene are SGHNT and YYREEE (reference sequence).

The rearrangement joins TRBV4-2 to TRBJ1-1; the D gene is possibly TRBD1 (5 bases). The germline V gene has CDR1 LGHNA and CDR2 YNFKEQ. Between the trimmed V and J ends, which lost 4 bases and 0 bases, there was a span of 15 bases. This CDR3 comprises 16 residues. In nucleotides, the CDR3 is TGTGCCAGCAGCCCTCGGACGGGGCACATGAACACTGAAGCTTTCTTT. Protein product: CASSPRTGHMNTEAFF.

The chain has TRBV5-1 and TRBJ2-7; TRBD2 agrees at 11 bases. Germline V gene sequence: CDR1 SGHRS, CDR2 YFSETQ. There are 18 residues in the CDR3. V lost 4 bases and J lost 2; bases outside the gene matches: 14. The CDR3 region is CASSPQLAGEPNAYEQYF. In nucleotides, the CDR3 is TGCGCCAGCAGCCCGCAACTAGCGGGAGAGCCAAACGCCTACGAGCAGTACTTC.

With respect to this clone: Distinct nucleotide sequences in the sample also encode this CDR3. This chain joins TRBV7-2 and TRBJ2-2; unclear D gene. Trimming removed 5 bases at V and 3 bases at J, with 7 bases between. The CDR3 has 13 amino acids. Per germline, CDR1 SGHTA and CDR2 FQGNSA. DNA of the CDR3: TGTGCCAGCAGCCTGGTTCACACCGGGGAGCTGTTTTTT. It translates to CASSLVHTGELFF.

The V and J genes are TRBV19 and TRBJ1-2, with a weak D call TRBD1 (5 bases). This CDR3 spans 15 amino acids. V was cut by 5 bases and J by 4 bases, with 17 bases left in between. Germline assignment: CDR1 LNHDA and CDR2 SQIVND (reference sequence). DNA for the CDR3: TGTGCCAGTAGTCCAGGGAGGTCCTCGAGCTATGGCTACACCTTC. It encodes CASSPGRSSSYGYTF.

The chain recombines TRBV28 with TRBJ1-5; D gene unclear. The CDR3 covers 14 residues. Germline values: CDR1 MDHEN, CDR2 SYDVKM. V was pared by 1 base and J by 1 base, with 5 bases between. CDR3 in amino acids: CASSLFSSNQPQHF. The CDR3 DNA reads as TGTGCCAGCAGTTTATTCTCCAGCAATCAGCCCCAGCATTTT.

The rearrangement joins TRBV5-8 to TRBJ1-5, with 10 bases aligning to TRBD1. Germline CDR1 is SGHTS and CDR2 is YDEGEE. The V gene end was trimmed by 0 bases and the J gene end by 4 bases; junction bases not matched to a gene: 7. This CDR3 is 17 amino acids long. CDR3 DNA sequence: TGTGCCAGCAGCTTGGGGTCCGGGACAGGGGCTAATCAGCCCCAGCATTTT. This translates into CASSLGSGTGANQPQHF.

This chain joins TRBV10-1 and TRBJ1-5; the match to TRBD1 covers 7 bases. V shed 0 bases and J 3 bases; nucleotides not matched to a gene: 2. The CDR3 spans 15 residues. Per germline, CDR1 WNHNN and CDR2 SYGVQD (reference sequence). CDR3 amino acids: CASSESTGPNQPQHF. The CDR3, as DNA: TGCGCCAGCAGTGAGTCGACAGGGCCCAATCAGCCCCAGCATTTT.

The chain combines TRBV29-1 with TRBJ1-1, with unresolved D. This CDR3 comprises 18 residues. Trimming cost V 5 bases and J 4 bases, with 29 bases left between them. CDR1 is SQVTM, CDR2 ANQGSEA, per germline. CDR3 in amino acids: CSVRLLSPAIPILTEAFF. The CDR3 DNA follows: TGCAGCGTTCGACTCTTGTCTCCCGCGATCCCAATCCTCACTGAAGCTTTCTTT.

The V and J genes are TRBV7-7 and TRBJ2-1; D may be TRBD2 (6 bases). V was clipped by 1 base and J by 3 bases, with 16 bases between them. Germline-derived CDR1 and CDR2 are SSHAT and FNYEAQ (reference sequence). The length of the CDR3 is 17 residues. DNA of the CDR3: TGTGCCAGCAGCTTAGATTCGGGGGTCGGAGGCTACAATGAGCAGTTCTTC. This encodes CASSLDSGVGGYNEQFF.

The gene calls are TRBV6-5 and TRBJ1-4; 7 nucleotides line up with TRBD1. With 5 bases clipped from V and 8 bases from J, the junction kept 8 bases outside the gene matches. The CDR3 loop spans 14 amino acids. The germline gives CDR1 MNHEY, CDR2 SVGAGI. CDR3 sequence reads: CASSRGPSPEKLFF. In nucleotides, the CDR3 is TGTGCCAGCAGTAGGGGGCCTTCCCCCGAAAAACTGTTTTTT.

This clone was seen at least ten times. It may be a read error: a sequence one base away is much more abundant. The identical CDR3 is also encoded by other nucleotide sequences in the sample. The CDR3 sequence: CASSPQRDSYNEQFF. CDR3 bases: TGTGCCAGCAGCCCACAGCGGGACTCCTACAATGAGCAGTTCTTC. The chain has TRBV7-2 and TRBJ2-1, with 7 bases matching TRBD2. Germline trimming cut 5 bases from V and 0 bases from J; bases unmatched to any gene: 4. The CDR3 contains 15 residues. The germline gives CDR1 SGHTA, CDR2 FQGNSA.

The rearrangement uses TRBV5-6 and TRBJ2-2, with 8 bases lining up with TRBD1. Trimming took 2 bases from V and 6 from J; bases not matched to a gene: 3. Germline V CDR1 and CDR2: SGHDT, YYEEEE. This CDR3 is built from 14 residues. CDR3 sequence reads: CASSFETGAGELFF. DNA for the CDR3: TGTGCCAGCAGCTTCGAGACAGGGGCCGGGGAGCTGTTTTTT.

The chain has TRBV2 and TRBJ1-5, with D maybe TRBD1 (5 bases). V dropped 7 bases and J dropped 0 bases, with 13 bases sitting between them. The CDR3 is 15 amino acids. CDR1 SNHLY and CDR2 FYNNEI come from the germline V gene. The CDR3 nucleotides read TGTGCCAGCAAGGGGTACAAGAATAGCAATCAGCCCCAGCATTTT. It codes for CASKGYKNSNQPQHF.

V gene TRBV27 combines with J gene TRBJ2-5; tentatively, D is TRBD2 (6 bases). The J call may not be correct, given that the DNA end is closer to TRBJ2-7. Germline CDR1 reads MNHEY; CDR2 reads SMNVEV (reference sequence). The CDR3 is 15 amino acids. CDR3: CASSDSEGVAREQYF. The CDR3 region has the DNA TGTGCCAGCAGTGACTCGGAGGGAGTCGCGCGCGAGCAGTACTTC.

This chain connects TRBV7-3 to TRBJ2-4, with unresolved D. This CDR3 is built from 13 residues. Germline lookup yields CDR1 SGHTA and CDR2 FQGTGA. V was clipped by 2 bases and J by 7 bases, with 9 bases between them. The CDR3 reads CASSLSAGNIQYF. DNA of the CDR3: TGTGCCAGCAGCTTATCAGCCGGGAACATTCAGTACTTC.

This clone occurred once. The J gene is TRBJ1-1, the V gene TRBV28; D might be TRBD1 (5 bases). The CDR3 loop spans 14 amino acids. Germline-derived CDR1 and CDR2 are MDHEN and SYDVKM. The ends were cut back, 5 bases at V and 2 bases at J, with 12 bases in the middle. The CDR3 bases are TGTGCCAGCAGTCATGGAGGGGTCAACACTGAAGCTTTCTTT. It encodes CASSHGGVNTEAFF.

The table lists this clone with a few counts. The genes are TRBV28 and TRBJ1-2, with TRBD1 identical over 10 bases. Looked up from germline, CDR1 is MDHEN and CDR2 is SYDVKM. Germline trimming cut 6 bases from V and 2 bases from J; bases unmatched to any gene: 9. This CDR3 comprises 16 residues. The CDR3 loop reads CASRLPPGQGNYGYTF. For the CDR3, the DNA is TGTGCCAGCAGACTTCCACCGGGACAGGGGAACTATGGCTACACCTTC.

The rearrangement links TRBV6-5 to TRBJ2-2; TRBD1 agrees at 9 bases. Per the germline V gene, CDR1 is MNHEY and CDR2 is SVGAGI. The CDR3 is 14 amino acids. V lost 8 bases, J lost 8 bases, and 9 bases stayed unmatched. CDR3 DNA sequence: TGTGCCAGCTCCGGGACAGGGCCTTGGGGGGAGCTGTTTTTT. Encoded protein: CASSGTGPWGELFF.

The chain has TRBV19 and TRBJ2-1; TRBD2 matches at 8 bases. V lost 3 bases to trimming and J lost 2 bases; unmatched junction nucleotides: 3. This CDR3 region has 15 residues. Looked up from germline, CDR1 is LNHDA and CDR2 is SQIVND (reference sequence). CDR3 sequence: CASSISGSAYNEQFF. CDR3 in DNA: TGTGCCAGTAGTATCAGCGGGAGCGCCTACAATGAGCAGTTCTTC. The variable domain in full, completed from reference TRBV19 and TRBJ2-1, reads DGGITQSPKYLFRKEGQNVTLSCEQNLNHDAMYWYRQDPGQGLRLIYYSQIVNDFQKGDIAEGYSVSREKKESFPLTVTSAQKNPTAFYLCASSISGSAYNEQFFGPGTRLTVL.

This clone came up once. The chain combines TRBV9 with TRBJ1-1; a weak D match, TRBD1 (6 bases). The CDR3 length is 15 residues. Between the trimmed V and J ends, which lost 4 bases and 0 bases, there was a span of 13 bases. CDR1 and CDR2 from the germline V gene are SGDLS and YYNGEE. The CDR3 loop is CASSREDSLNTEAFF. The CDR3 nucleotides read TGTGCCAGCAGCCGAGAGGACAGTCTGAACACTGAAGCTTTCTTT. Full variable domain (outside the CDR3, taken from reference TRBV9 and TRBJ1-1): DSGVTQTPKHLITATGQRVTLRCSPRSGDLSVYWYQQSLDQGLQFLIQYYNGEERAKGNILERFSAQQFPDLHSELNLSSLELGDSALYFCASSREDSLNTEAFFGQGTRLTVV.

A note on this clone: Other nucleotide sequences from this sample produce the same CDR3. The gene calls are TRBV18 and TRBJ2-7; TRBD2 agrees at 8 bases. This CDR3 comprises 14 residues. V lost 6 bases and J lost 1; bases outside the gene matches: 5. Germline V gene sequence: CDR1 KGHSH, CDR2 LQKENI. The CDR3 loop is CASSPSGSSYEQYF. The CDR3 nucleotides read TGTGCCAGCTCTCCAAGCGGGAGTTCCTACGAGCAGTACTTC.

V is TRBV27 and J is TRBJ2-3, with 9 positions matching TRBD1. This CDR3 has 17 residues. Germline CDR1 and CDR2: MNHEY and SMNVEV (reference sequence). J was trimmed by 4 bases and V by 5 bases; bases with no gene match: 13. Here the CDR3 DNA reads TGTGCCAGCAGTCGCCCTCCGGGGACAGGGTTGGCAGATACGCAGTATTTT. This translates into CASSRPPGTGLADTQYF.

The CDR3 nucleotides read TGTGCCAGCAGTGATCTTGGGAGCAATCAGCCCCAGCATTTT. Encoded protein: CASSDLGSNQPQHF. The chain is built from TRBV25-1 and TRBJ1-5; D remains ambiguous. The CDR3 is 14 amino acids. Germline loops: CDR1 MGHDK, CDR2 SYGVNS. Trimming stripped 3 bases from V and 1 base from J, with 7 bases between.

The rearrangement links TRBV5-1 to TRBJ2-1; the D is unclear. The V gene's germline CDR1 is SGHRS and CDR2 YFSETQ. The CDR3 runs to 15 residues. Trimming removed 3 bases from V and 2 bases from J, with 12 bases in between. The CDR3 loop is CASSWAPGTYNEQFF. CDR3 coding DNA: TGCGCCAGCAGCTGGGCCCCTGGGACCTACAATGAGCAGTTCTTC.

The chain links TRBV7-8 to TRBJ2-5, with 12 positions matching TRBD2. The germline V gene has CDR1 SGHVS and CDR2 FQNEAQ. The V segment lost 2 bases and the J segment 2 bases; nucleotides outside the gene matches: 6. CDR3 length: 17 residues. In DNA form, the CDR3 reads TGTGCCAGCAGCTTAAAGGGACTAGCGGGCCTACAAGAGACCCAGTACTTC. Translated: CASSLKGLAGLQETQYF.

This clone was counted only a few times. The gene calls are TRBV30 and TRBJ2-1; 7 bases are a match to TRBD2. Trimming took 0 bases from V and 7 from J; bases not matched to a gene: 9. There are 15 residues in the CDR3. CDR1 GTSNPN and CDR2 SVGIG come from the germline V gene (reference sequence). CDR3 sequence (DNA): TGTGCCTGGAGTGTTGGCGGGAGCTTTGTAAATGAGCAGTTCTTC. Its protein product is CAWSVGGSFVNEQFF.

The chain joins TRBV5-1 to TRBJ2-1; 12 bases are shared with TRBD1. The V gene end was trimmed by 4 bases and the J gene end by 8 bases; junction bases not matched to a gene: 4. CDR3 length: 14 residues. Germline V gene sequence: CDR1 SGHRS, CDR2 YFSETQ. CDR3 coding DNA: TGCGCCAGCAGCGGGGGACAGGGGGCCTATGAGCAGTTCTTC. Its protein product is CASSGGQGAYEQFF.

V usage is TRBV11-2 and J usage is TRBJ2-7; 9 bases align to TRBD1. Trimming removed 5 bases from V and 0 bases from J; junction bases left unmatched: 5. CDR1 is SGHAT and CDR2 is FQNNGV in the germline V gene. The CDR3 is 15 amino acids. The CDR3 protein is CASSRGTGYSYEQYF. In DNA form, the CDR3 reads TGTGCCAGCAGCCGAGGGACAGGGTACTCCTACGAGCAGTACTTC.

The CDR3 is CASSLASGAAQGQFF. Written as DNA, the CDR3 is TGCGCCAGCAGCTTGGCTAGCGGAGCCGCACAGGGGCAGTTCTTC. The chain uses TRBV5-1 and TRBJ2-1; D perhaps matches TRBD2 (7 bases). The V gene's germline CDR1 is SGHRS and CDR2 YFSETQ. The length of the CDR3 is 15 residues. The germline V and J ends were trimmed by 0 bases and 12 bases, with 19 bases remaining between them. Variable domain in full (rest from reference TRBV5-1 and TRBJ2-1): KAGVTQTPRYLIKTRGQQVTLSCSPISGHRSVSWYQQTPGQGLQFLFEYFSETQRNKGNFPGRFSGRQFSNSRSEMNVSTLELGDSALYLCASSLASGAAQGQFFGPGTRLTVL.